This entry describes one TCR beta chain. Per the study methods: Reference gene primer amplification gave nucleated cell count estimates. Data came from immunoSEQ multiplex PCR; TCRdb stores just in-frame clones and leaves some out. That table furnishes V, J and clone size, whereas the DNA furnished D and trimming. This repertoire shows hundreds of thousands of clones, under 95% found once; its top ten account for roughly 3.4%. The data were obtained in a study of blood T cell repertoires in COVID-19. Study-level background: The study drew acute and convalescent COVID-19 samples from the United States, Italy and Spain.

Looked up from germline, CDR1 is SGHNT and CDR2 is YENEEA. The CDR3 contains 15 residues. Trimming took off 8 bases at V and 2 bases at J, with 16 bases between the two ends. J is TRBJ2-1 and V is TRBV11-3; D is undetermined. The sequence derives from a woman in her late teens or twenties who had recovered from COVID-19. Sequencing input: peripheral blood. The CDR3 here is CASVPSFNPYNEQFF. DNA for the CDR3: TGTGCCAGCGTTCCAAGCTTTAATCCCTACAATGAGCAGTTCTTC.